This entry features one T cell receptor (beta chain) sequence. Sequenced by immunoSEQ multiplex PCR; TCRdb stores in-frame clones only, minus some. The sample yields about 64,000 clones, roughly 80% seen once. CDR1 and CDR2 (germline): SGHTA, FQGNSA. The CDR3 loop spans 14 amino acids. Trimming stripped 1 base from V and 0 bases from J, with 7 bases between. The data were taken from a study of OX40 agonist ivuxolimab in advanced cancers. The sample here was CD4+ or CD8+ T cells sorted from blood, taken in a trial of the OX40 agonist ivuxolimab. This receptor was identified in an adult with an advanced solid tumor such as melanoma, head and neck, liver or kidney cancer. This rearrangement joins TRBV7-2 to TRBJ2-7; D call uncertain. CDR3 protein: CASSLEGSSYEQYF. In DNA form, the CDR3 reads TGTGCCAGCAGCTTAGAAGGGTCCTCCTACGAGCAGTACTTC. Supplemented by reference TRBV7-2 and TRBJ2-7, the full variable domain reads GAGVSQSPSNKVTEKGKDVELRCDPISGHTALYWYRQSLGQGLEFLIYFQGNSAPDKSGLPSDRFSAERTGGSVSTLTIQRTQQEDSAVYLCASSLEGSSYEQYFGPGTRLTVT.